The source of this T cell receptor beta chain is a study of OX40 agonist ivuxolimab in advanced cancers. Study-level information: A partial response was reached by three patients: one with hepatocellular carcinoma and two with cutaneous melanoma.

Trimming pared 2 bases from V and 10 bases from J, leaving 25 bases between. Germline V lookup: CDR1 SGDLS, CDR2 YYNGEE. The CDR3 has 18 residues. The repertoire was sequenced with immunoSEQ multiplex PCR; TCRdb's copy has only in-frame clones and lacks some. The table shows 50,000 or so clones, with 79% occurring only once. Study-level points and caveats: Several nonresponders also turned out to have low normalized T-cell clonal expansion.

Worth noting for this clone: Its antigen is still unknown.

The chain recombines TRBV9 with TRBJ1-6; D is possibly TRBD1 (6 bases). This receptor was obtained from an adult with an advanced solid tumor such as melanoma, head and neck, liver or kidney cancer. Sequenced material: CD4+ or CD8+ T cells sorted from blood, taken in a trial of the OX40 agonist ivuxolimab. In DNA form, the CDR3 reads TGTGCCAGCAGCGTGGACATACGACCTACAGGGACGGGGTCACCCCTCCACTTT. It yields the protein CASSVDIRPTGTGSPLHF.